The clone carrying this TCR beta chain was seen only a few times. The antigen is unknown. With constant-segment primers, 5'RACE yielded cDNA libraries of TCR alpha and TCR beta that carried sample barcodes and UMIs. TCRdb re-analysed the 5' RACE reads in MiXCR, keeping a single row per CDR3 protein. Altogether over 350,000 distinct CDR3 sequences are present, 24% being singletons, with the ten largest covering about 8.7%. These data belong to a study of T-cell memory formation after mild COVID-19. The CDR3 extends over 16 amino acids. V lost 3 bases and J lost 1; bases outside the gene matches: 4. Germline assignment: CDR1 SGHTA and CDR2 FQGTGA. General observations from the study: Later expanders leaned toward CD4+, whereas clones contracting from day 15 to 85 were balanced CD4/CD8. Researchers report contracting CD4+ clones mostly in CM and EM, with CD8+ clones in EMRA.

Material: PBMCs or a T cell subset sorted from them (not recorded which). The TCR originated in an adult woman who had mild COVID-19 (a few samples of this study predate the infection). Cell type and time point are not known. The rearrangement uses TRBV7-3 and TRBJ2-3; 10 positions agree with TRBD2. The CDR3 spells CASSFAGTSGTDTQYF. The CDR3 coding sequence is TGTGCCAGCAGCTTCGCCGGGACTAGCGGCACAGATACGCAGTATTTT. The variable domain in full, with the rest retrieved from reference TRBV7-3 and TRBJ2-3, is GAGVSQTPSNKVTEKGKYVELRCDPISGHTALYWYRQSLGQGPEFLIYFQGTGAADDSGLPNDRFFAVRPEGSVSTLKIQRTERGDSAVYLCASSFAGTSGTDTQYFGPGTRLTVL.